This is a list of T cell receptor beta chains from one sample in a study of identifying expanded T cells in peripheral blood. TCRdb keeps only in-frame clones here, not all; method: immunoSEQ multiplex PCR. The profile shows 60,000 to 80,000 clones, almost 90% of them singletons. The sample was blood. The receptor set was obtained from a person aged 18-69 years in good health. The CDR3 runs from the conserved cysteine through the conserved F or W. Fields, in order: J gene, D gene, V gene, CDR3 protein. A D gene is named only where the DNA matches it firmly.

>TRBJ1-5|-|TRBV2
CASSEALIIPSDQPQHF
>TRBJ1-1|TRBD1|TRBV4-3
CASSYDRGDTEAFF
>TRBJ1-2|-|TRBV21-1
CASSKWYRDRGHYGYTF
>TRBJ1-3|-|TRBV5-4
CASSLGSPSGNTIYF
>TRBJ2-5|-|TRBV4-1
CASSQGLLTKETQYF
>TRBJ1-1|TRBD1|TRBV13
CASSSQGGTDTEAFF
>TRBJ1-3|-|TRBV28
CASTRFGAGNTIYF
>TRBJ2-3|-|TRBV7-2
CASSFHPATDTQYF
>TRBJ2-3|-|TRBV6-5
CASSAYRTDTQYF
>TRBJ2-7|-|TRBV6-6
CASTPLGGSYEQYF
>TRBJ2-3|TRBD1|TRBV10-1
CASRDRDRGHSDTQYF
>TRBJ1-3|-|TRBV18
CASSPTGTSGNTIYF
>TRBJ2-7|-|TRBV19
CASTAPRGEQYF
>TRBJ1-2|-|TRBV6-5
CASSYSWGAYGYTF
>TRBJ2-7|TRBD1|TRBV11-2
CASSTGQGYEQYF
>TRBJ2-5|-|TRBV19
CASRSPGGQETQYF
>TRBJ2-3|-|TRBV6-4
CASSDSSQGTTDTQYF
>TRBJ2-1|-|TRBV5-1
CASSLDPGGTYNEQFF
>TRBJ2-3|-|TRBV2
CASSEWSVTDTQYF
>TRBJ2-7|-|TRBV28
CASSFNEHEQYF
>TRBJ2-1|TRBD2|TRBV27
CASSNAGTSGDNEQFF
>TRBJ1-1|TRBD1|TRBV29-1
CSVERLGTGEMVTEAFF
>TRBJ2-3|-|TRBV19
CASSIELVRLGTDTQYF
>TRBJ2-4|-|TRBV29-1
CSVDPDSAGIQYF
>TRBJ2-2|-|TRBV4-1
CASSQVKLGLTGELFF
>TRBJ1-1|TRBD1|TRBV18
CASSSTGENTEAFF